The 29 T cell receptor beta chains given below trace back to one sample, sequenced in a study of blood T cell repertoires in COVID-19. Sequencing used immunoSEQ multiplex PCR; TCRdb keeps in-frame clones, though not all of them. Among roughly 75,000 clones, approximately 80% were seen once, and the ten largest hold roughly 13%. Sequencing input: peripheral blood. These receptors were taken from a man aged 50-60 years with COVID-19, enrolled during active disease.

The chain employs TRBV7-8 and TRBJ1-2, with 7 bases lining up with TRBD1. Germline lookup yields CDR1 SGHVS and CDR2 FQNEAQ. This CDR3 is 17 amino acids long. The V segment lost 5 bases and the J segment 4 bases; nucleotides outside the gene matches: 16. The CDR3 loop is CASSRGAATGLAYGYTF. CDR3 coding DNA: TGTGCCAGCAGCCGCGGGGCGGCGACAGGGCTAGCCTATGGCTACACCTTC.

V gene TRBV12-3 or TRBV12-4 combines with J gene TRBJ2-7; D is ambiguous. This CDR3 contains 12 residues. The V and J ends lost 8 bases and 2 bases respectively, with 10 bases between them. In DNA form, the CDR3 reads TGTGCCAGCTTCAAACAGCCCTACGAGCAGTACTTC. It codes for CASFKQPYEQYF.

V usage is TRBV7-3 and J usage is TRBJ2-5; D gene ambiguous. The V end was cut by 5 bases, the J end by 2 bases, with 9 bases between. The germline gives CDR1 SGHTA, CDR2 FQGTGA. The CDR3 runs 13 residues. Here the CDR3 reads CASSPRIQETQYF. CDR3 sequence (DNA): TGTGCCAGCAGCCCGCGAATTCAAGAGACCCAGTACTTC.

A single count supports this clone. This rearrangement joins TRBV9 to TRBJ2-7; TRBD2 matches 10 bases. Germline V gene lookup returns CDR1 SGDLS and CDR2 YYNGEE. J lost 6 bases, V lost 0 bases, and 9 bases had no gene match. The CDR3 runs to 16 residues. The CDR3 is CASSVGASGSVGEQYF. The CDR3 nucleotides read TGTGCCAGCAGCGTAGGGGCTAGCGGGAGTGTTGGCGAGCAGTACTTC. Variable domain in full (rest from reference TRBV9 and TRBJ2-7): DSGVTQTPKHLITATGQRVTLRCSPRSGDLSVYWYQQSLDQGLQFLIQYYNGEERAKGNILERFSAQQFPDLHSELNLSSLELGDSALYFCASSVGASGSVGEQYFGPGTRLTVT.

CDR3 residues: CASSGRETQYF. The CDR3 DNA follows: TGTGCCAGCAGTGGGCGGGAGACCCAGTACTTC. The chain is built from TRBV2 and TRBJ2-5, with D hard to call. V gave up 4 bases and J gave up 5 bases, with 5 bases separating them. This CDR3 spans 11 amino acids. Germline V gene sequence: CDR1 SNHLY, CDR2 FYNNEI.

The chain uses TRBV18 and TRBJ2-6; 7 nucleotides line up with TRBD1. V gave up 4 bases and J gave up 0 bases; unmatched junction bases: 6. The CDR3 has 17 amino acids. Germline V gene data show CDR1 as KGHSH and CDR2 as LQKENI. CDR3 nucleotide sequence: TGTGCCAGCTCACAATACCGGGACAGCTCTGGGGCCAACGTCCTGACTTTC. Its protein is CASSQYRDSSGANVLTF.

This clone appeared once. DNA of the CDR3: TGTGCCAGTAGTATCCCGGGGGGGGCGCGAACTGAAGCTTTCTTT. As protein: CASSIPGGARTEAFF. The chain employs TRBV19 and TRBJ1-1; maybe TRBD1 (6 bases). The V gene's germline CDR1 is LNHDA and CDR2 SQIVND (reference sequence). The CDR3 sequence is 15 residues long. V lost 3 bases and J lost 5, with 16 bases in between.

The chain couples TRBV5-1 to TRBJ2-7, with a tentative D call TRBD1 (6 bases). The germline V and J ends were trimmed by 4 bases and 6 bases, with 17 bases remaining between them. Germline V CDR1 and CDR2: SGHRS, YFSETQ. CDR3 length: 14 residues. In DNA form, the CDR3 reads TGCGCCAGCAGCCCAATCAACAGGGCCGGCGAGCAGTACTTC. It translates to CASSPINRAGEQYF.

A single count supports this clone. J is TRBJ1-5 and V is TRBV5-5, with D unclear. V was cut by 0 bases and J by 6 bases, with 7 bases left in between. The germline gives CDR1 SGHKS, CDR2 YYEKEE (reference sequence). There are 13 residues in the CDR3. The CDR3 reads CASSLERGQPQHF. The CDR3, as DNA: TGTGCCAGCAGCTTGGAGAGAGGTCAGCCCCAGCATTTT.

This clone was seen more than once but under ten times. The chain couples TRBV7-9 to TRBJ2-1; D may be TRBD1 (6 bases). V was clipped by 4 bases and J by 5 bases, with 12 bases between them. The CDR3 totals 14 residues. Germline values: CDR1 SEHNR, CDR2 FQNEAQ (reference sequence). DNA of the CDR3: TGTGCCAGCAGCTCGACGGACAGCAACAATGAGCAGTTCTTC. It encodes CASSSTDSNNEQFF. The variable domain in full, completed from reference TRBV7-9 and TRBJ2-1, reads DTGVSQNPRHKITKRGQNVTFRCDPISEHNRLYWYRQTLGQGPEFLTYFQNEAQLEKSRLLSDRFSAERPKGSFSTLEIQRTEQGDSAMYLCASSSTDSNNEQFFGPGTRLTVL.

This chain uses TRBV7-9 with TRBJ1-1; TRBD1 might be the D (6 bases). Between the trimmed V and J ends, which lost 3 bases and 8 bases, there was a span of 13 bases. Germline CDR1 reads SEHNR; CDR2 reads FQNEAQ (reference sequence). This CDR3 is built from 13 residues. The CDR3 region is CASSFGGQFEAFF. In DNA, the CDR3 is TGTGCCAGCAGCTTCGGAGGACAGTTCGAAGCTTTCTTT. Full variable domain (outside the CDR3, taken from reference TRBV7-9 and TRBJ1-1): DTGVSQNPRHKITKRGQNVTFRCDPISEHNRLYWYRQTLGQGPEFLTYFQNEAQLEKSRLLSDRFSAERPKGSFSTLEIQRTEQGDSAMYLCASSFGGQFEAFFGQGTRLTVV.

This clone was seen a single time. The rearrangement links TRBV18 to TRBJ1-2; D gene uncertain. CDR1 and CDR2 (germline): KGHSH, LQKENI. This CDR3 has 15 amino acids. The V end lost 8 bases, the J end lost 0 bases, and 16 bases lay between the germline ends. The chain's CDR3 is CASRTVTATNYGYTF. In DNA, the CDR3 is TGTGCCAGCCGTACTGTAACAGCTACTAACTATGGCTACACCTTC.

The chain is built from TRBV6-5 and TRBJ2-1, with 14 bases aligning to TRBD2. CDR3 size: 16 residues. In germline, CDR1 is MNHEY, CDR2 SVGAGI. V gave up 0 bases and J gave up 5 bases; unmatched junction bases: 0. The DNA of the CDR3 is TGTGCCAGCAGTTACTCGGGACTAGCGGGAGACAATGAGCAGTTCTTC. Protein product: CASSYSGLAGDNEQFF.

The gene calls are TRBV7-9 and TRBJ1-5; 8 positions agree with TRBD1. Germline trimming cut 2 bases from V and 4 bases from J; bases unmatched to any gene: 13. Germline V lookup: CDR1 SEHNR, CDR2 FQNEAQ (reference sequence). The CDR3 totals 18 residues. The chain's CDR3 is CASSLNQGGTGYNQPQHF. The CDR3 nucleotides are TGTGCCAGCAGCTTAAATCAGGGCGGGACAGGCTATAATCAGCCCCAGCATTTT.

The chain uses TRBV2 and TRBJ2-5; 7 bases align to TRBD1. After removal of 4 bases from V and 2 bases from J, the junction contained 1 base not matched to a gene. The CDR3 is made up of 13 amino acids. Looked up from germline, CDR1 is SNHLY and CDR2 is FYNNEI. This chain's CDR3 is CASSGDRQETQYF. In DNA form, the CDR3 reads TGTGCCAGCAGTGGGGACAGACAAGAGACCCAGTACTTC.

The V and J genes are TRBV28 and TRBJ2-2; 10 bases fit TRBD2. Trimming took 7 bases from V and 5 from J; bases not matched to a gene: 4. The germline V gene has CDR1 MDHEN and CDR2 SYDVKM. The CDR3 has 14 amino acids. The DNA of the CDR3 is TGTGCCAGCAAAGCGGGAGGGGGGACCGGGGAGCTGTTTTTT. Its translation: CASKAGGGTGELFF.

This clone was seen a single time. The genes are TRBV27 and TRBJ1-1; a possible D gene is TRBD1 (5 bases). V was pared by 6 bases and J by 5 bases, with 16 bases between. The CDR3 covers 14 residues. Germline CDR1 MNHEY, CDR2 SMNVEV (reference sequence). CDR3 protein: CASSRGGWGTEAFF. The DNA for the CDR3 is TGTGCCAGCAGCCGAGGAGGGTGGGGGACTGAAGCTTTCTTT.

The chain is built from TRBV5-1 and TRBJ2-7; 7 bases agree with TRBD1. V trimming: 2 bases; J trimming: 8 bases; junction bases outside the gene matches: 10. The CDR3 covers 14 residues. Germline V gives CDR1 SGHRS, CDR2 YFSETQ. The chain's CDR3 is CASSFETGTAKQYF. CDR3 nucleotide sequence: TGCGCCAGCAGCTTTGAAACCGGGACAGCAAAGCAGTACTTC.

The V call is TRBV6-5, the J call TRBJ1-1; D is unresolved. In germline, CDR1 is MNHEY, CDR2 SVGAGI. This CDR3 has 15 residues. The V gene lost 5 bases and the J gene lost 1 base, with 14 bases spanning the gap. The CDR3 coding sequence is TGTGCCAGCAGTCCCCTTGGCATGTCGAACACTGAAGCTTTCTTT. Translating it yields CASSPLGMSNTEAFF.

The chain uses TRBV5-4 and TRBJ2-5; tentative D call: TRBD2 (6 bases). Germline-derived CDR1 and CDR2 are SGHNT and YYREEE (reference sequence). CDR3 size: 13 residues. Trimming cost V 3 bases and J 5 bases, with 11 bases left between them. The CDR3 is CASSSGGRETQYF. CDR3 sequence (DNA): TGTGCCAGCAGCTCCGGGGGACGGGAGACCCAGTACTTC.

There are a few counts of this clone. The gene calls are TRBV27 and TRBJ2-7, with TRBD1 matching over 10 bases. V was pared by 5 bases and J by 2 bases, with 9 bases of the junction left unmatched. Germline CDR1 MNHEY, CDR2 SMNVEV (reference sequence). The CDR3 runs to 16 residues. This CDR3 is CASSHSTGGLTYEQYF. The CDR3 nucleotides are TGTGCCAGCAGTCACTCGACAGGGGGCTTAACCTACGAGCAGTACTTC.

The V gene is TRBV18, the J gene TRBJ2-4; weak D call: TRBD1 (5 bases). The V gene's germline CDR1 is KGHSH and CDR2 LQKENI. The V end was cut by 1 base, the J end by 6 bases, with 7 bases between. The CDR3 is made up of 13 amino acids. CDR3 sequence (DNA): TGTGCCAGCTCACCACGACAGCCAAACATTCAGTACTTC. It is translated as CASSPRQPNIQYF.

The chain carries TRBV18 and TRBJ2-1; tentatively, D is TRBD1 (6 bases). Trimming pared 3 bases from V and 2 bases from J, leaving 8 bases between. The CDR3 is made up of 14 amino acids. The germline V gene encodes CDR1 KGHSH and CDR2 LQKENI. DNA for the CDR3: TGTGCCAGCTCACCCGGGACACCCTACAATGAGCAGTTCTTC. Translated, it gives CASSPGTPYNEQFF.

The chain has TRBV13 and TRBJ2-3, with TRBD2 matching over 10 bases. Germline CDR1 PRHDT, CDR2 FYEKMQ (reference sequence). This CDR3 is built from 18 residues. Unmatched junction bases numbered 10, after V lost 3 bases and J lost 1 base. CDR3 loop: CASSFGLAEGRGTDTQYF. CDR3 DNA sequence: TGTGCCAGCAGCTTTGGACTAGCGGAGGGGAGGGGCACAGATACGCAGTATTTT.

CDR3 sequence (DNA): TGTGCCAGCAGCTCAATCCAGGGAGCGGGAGTTCGGAACGAGCAGTACTTC. Protein: CASSSIQGAGVRNEQYF. The rearrangement joins TRBV7-9 to TRBJ2-7, with 8 bases that match TRBD2. Germline V gene sequence: CDR1 SEHNR, CDR2 FQNEAQ (reference sequence). V was pared by 4 bases and J by 5 bases, with 16 bases of the junction left unmatched. CDR3 length equals 17 residues. The whole variable domain, filled in from reference TRBV7-9 and TRBJ2-7, reads DTGVSQNPRHKITKRGQNVTFRCDPISEHNRLYWYRQTLGQGPEFLTYFQNEAQLEKSRLLSDRFSAERPKGSFSTLEIQRTEQGDSAMYLCASSSIQGAGVRNEQYFGPGTRLTVT.

For the CDR3, the DNA is TGTGCCAGTAGCCGGGCTAGCGGGGGCAATCAGCCCCAGCATTTT. Translated: CASSRASGGNQPQHF. The rearrangement joins TRBV19 to TRBJ1-5; D unclear. Germline V gene data show CDR1 as LNHDA and CDR2 as SQIVND (reference sequence). Trimming took 6 bases from V and 2 from J, leaving 14 bases between them. The CDR3 runs 15 residues.

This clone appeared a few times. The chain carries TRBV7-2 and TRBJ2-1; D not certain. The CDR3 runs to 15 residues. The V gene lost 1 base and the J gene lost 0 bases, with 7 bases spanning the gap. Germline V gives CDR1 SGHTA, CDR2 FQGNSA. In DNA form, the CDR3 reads TGTGCCAGCAGCTTAGGTTCAGTCTCCTACAATGAGCAGTTCTTC. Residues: CASSLGSVSYNEQFF.

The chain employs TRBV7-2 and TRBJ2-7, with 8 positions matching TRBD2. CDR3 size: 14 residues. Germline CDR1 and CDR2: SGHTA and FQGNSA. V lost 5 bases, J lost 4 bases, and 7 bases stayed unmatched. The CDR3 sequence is CASSHAAGDYEQYF. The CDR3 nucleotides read TGTGCCAGCAGCCACGCAGCGGGGGATTACGAGCAGTACTTC.

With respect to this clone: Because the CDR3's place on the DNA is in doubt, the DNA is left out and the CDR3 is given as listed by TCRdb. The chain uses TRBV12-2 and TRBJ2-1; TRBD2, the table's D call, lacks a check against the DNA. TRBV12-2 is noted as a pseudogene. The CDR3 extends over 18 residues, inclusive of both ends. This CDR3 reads CASRLELVAGGSYNEQFF.